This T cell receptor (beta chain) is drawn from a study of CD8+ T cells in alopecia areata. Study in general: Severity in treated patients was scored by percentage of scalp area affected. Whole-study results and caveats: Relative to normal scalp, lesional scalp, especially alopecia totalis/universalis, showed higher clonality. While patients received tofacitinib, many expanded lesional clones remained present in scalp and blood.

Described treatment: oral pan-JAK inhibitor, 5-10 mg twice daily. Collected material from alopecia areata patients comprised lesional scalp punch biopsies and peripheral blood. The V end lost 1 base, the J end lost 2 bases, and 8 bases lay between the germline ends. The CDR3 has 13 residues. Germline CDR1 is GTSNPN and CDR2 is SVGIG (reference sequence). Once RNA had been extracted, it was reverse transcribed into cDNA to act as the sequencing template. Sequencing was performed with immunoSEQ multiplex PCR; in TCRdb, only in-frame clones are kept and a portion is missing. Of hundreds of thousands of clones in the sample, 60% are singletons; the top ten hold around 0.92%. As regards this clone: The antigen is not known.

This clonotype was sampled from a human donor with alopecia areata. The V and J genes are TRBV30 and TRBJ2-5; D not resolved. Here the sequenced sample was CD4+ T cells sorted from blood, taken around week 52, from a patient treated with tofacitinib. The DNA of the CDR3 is TGTGCCTGGAGTGGTTGGAAGCAAGAGACCCAGTACTTC. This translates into CAWSGWKQETQYF.